This TCR beta chain was captured in a study of cytomegalovirus exposure and HLA in healthy donors. Study-level information: Among the approximately 400 donors who were genotyped, about 79% fell in the genetic ancestry cluster that is associated with self-reported Caucasian donors. Whole-study findings and limits: A later analysis associated some 16,000 TCR beta sequences with HLA alleles at a 0.05 false discovery rate.

This CDR3 comprises 13 residues. The germline V gene encodes CDR1 SSHAT and CDR2 FNYEAQ (reference sequence). This clone has only a few counts. Its antigen is as yet unknown. Germline and junction disagree at one end, which may indicate a read error. With 60 Vbeta and 13 Jbeta primers, the PCR was carried out. Assay: immunoSEQ multiplex PCR; the TCRdb copy retains only in-frame clones and omits some. The data contain under 150,000 clones, 77% of them singletons. This receptor was identified in a woman in her sixties or seventies in good health and CMV-seronegative. Sequences were obtained from PBMCs. This chain uses TRBV7-7 with TRBJ1-5; 7 positions agree with TRBD1. This chain's CDR3 is CASSQRQGEPQHF. Written as DNA, the CDR3 is TGTGCTAGCAGCCAACGACAGGGCGAGCCCCAGCATTTT.